The 10 T cell receptor beta chains below were found in one sample sequenced in a study of monozygotic twins with inflammatory bowel disease (dated by TCRdb to about 2019). Library construction relied on 5' RACE. The data were produced on an Illumina HiSeq 2500. After TCRdb reprocessed the reads, each CDR3 protein sequence was kept as one row, without DNA. The sample table includes around 450,000 distinct CDR3 sequences. 2% to 3% of the sample is in the top ten clones. The sequenced sample consisted of blood. The source of these receptors is a human donor with ulcerative colitis or Crohn's disease, or a healthy co-twin of an affected twin (not recorded which).

The chain is built from TRBV7-9 and TRBJ1-2. Germline V gene lookup returns CDR1 SEHNR and CDR2 FQNEAQ (reference sequence). The CDR3 runs to 13 residues. CDR3: CASSLGIFYGYTF.

The rearrangement uses TRBV7-2 and TRBJ1-5; TCRdb gives TRBD1 as the D gene, but with no DNA this cannot be confirmed. CDR3 length: 14 amino acids. The germline V gene encodes CDR1 SGHTA and CDR2 FQGNSA. CDR3 protein: CASSLGTANQPQHF.

The V gene is TRBV23-1, the J gene TRBJ1-4; the TRBD1 assignment by TCRdb is unverifiable without DNA. TRBV23-1 is recorded as an ORF, its role being uncertain. This CDR3 contains 18 residues. CDR3 region: CASIQGKTQSPTNEKLFF.

The chain couples TRBV2 to TRBJ2-3; TCRdb gives TRBD1 as the D gene, but with no DNA this cannot be confirmed. The length of the CDR3 is 14 residues. From germline, CDR1 is SNHLY and CDR2 FYNNEI. CDR3 amino acids: CATPTGSSTDTQYF.

The chain couples TRBV12-3 or TRBV12-4 to TRBJ2-7; the D call from TCRdb, TRBD1, cannot be confirmed without DNA. CDR3 length: 16 amino acids. CDR3 sequence reads: CASSLRRGAASYEQYF.

The J gene is TRBJ1-1, the V gene TRBV6-5; without DNA, the TCRdb call of TRBD1 cannot be checked. CDR1 and CDR2 from the germline V gene are MNHEY and SVGAGI. The CDR3 spans 16 residues. CDR3 sequence: CASSSALTGRITEAFF.

V and J are TRBV30 and TRBJ1-2; the TRBD1 assignment by TCRdb is unverifiable without DNA. The CDR3 runs to 13 residues. Germline CDR1 is GTSNPN and CDR2 is SVGIG (reference sequence). This CDR3 reads CAWSPTGSYGYTF.

The rearrangement uses TRBV10-3 and TRBJ2-7; the TRBD1 assignment by TCRdb is unverifiable without DNA. CDR1 and CDR2 (germline): ENHRY, SYGVKD. The CDR3 length is 15 residues. This CDR3 reads CAISESRGSSYEQYF.

Here the CDR3 reads CAITPDRVNEQFF. The V gene is TRBV10-3, the J gene TRBJ2-1; the D call of TRBD1 rests on TCRdb alone, since no DNA is present to check it. Looked up from germline, CDR1 is ENHRY and CDR2 is SYGVKD. The CDR3 spans 13 residues.

The V call is TRBV6-5, the J call TRBJ1-5; TCRdb calls TRBD1, which cannot be checked without DNA. CDR1 and CDR2 (germline): MNHEY, SVGAGI. The CDR3 contains 15 residues. This CDR3 is CASNYIGGSNQPQHF.